This TCR beta chain was obtained from a study of Ad26.COV2.S vaccination and SARS-CoV-2 variants. Across the study: Trial arm assignment for the donor was COV1001 Ad26.COV2.S.

In germline, CDR1 is SGHTA, CDR2 FQGNSA. The CDR3 covers 15 residues. The V segment lost 2 bases and the J segment 0 bases; nucleotides outside the gene matches: 3. As for treatment: roughly 20 received Ad26.COV2.S at low or high dose, single or two shots; roughly five received placebo; per-sample allocation not given. Collection of the samples took place on day 63 after the first injection of vaccine or placebo. The method was immunoSEQ multiplex PCR; TCRdb's version includes in-frame clones alone and lacks a portion of them. The sample records about 480,000 clones, around nine tenths being singletons.

The receptor's source is a person aged 18 to 65 who received the Ad26.COV2.S COVID-19 vaccine or a placebo. Sequencing was performed on peripheral blood, taken in a trial of Ad26.COV2.S vaccine versus placebo. The rearrangement joins TRBV7-2 to TRBJ2-7; TRBD2 aligns across 8 bases. The CDR3 reads CASSLSGGPSYEQYF. CDR3 DNA sequence: TGTGCCAGCAGCTTAAGCGGGGGCCCCTCCTACGAGCAGTACTTC. Filled out from reference TRBV7-2 and TRBJ2-7, the complete variable domain reads GAGVSQSPSNKVTEKGKDVELRCDPISGHTALYWYRQSLGQGLEFLIYFQGNSAPDKSGLPSDRFSAERTGGSVSTLTIQRTQQEDSAVYLCASSLSGGPSYEQYFGPGTRLTVT.